This T cell receptor (beta chain) was sequenced in a study of blood T cell repertoires in COVID-19. On the study more broadly: There were acute and convalescent COVID-19 samples, and they came from the United States, Italy and Spain. T cells, B-cell-depleted T cells, or PBMCs provided the cDNA or gDNA that served as material.

Under the authors' procedure: Scientists estimated how many nucleated cells there were by amplifying reference gene primers. The method was immunoSEQ multiplex PCR; TCRdb's version includes in-frame clones alone and lacks a portion of them. V, J and clone size reflect that table, while D and trimming were determined from the DNA. This repertoire shows some 200,000 clones, under 90% found once; its top ten account for approximately 6%. The CDR3 sequence is 14 residues long. V shed 3 bases and J shed 7 bases, with 17 bases lying between them. Germline CDR1 reads GTSNPN; CDR2 reads SVGIG (reference sequence).

Sample: peripheral blood. This clonotype originated in an elderly man with acute or convalescent COVID-19. The rearrangement links TRBV30 to TRBJ2-3, with D possibly being TRBD1 (6 bases). The chain's CDR3 is CAWSPGTLPHTQYF. The CDR3 nucleotides read TGTGCCTGGAGCCCCGGGACACTCCCTCATACGCAGTATTTT. Full variable domain (remainder filled in from reference TRBV30 and TRBJ2-3): SQTIHQWPATLVQPVGSPLSLECTVEGTSNPNLYWYRQAAGRGLQLLFYSVGIGQISSEVPQNLSASRPQDRQFILSSKKLLLSDSGFYLCAWSPGTLPHTQYFGPGTRLTVL.